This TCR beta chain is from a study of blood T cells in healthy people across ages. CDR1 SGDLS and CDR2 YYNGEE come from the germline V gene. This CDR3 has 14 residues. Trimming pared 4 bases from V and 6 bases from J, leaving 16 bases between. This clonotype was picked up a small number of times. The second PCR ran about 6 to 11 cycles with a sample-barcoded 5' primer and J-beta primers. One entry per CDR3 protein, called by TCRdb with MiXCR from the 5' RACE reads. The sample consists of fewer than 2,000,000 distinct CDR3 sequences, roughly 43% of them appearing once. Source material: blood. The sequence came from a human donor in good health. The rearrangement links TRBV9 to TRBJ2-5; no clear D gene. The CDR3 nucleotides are TGTGCCAGCAGCCCCACTAACGTCGTAAAGACCCAGTACTTC. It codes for CASSPTNVVKTQYF.